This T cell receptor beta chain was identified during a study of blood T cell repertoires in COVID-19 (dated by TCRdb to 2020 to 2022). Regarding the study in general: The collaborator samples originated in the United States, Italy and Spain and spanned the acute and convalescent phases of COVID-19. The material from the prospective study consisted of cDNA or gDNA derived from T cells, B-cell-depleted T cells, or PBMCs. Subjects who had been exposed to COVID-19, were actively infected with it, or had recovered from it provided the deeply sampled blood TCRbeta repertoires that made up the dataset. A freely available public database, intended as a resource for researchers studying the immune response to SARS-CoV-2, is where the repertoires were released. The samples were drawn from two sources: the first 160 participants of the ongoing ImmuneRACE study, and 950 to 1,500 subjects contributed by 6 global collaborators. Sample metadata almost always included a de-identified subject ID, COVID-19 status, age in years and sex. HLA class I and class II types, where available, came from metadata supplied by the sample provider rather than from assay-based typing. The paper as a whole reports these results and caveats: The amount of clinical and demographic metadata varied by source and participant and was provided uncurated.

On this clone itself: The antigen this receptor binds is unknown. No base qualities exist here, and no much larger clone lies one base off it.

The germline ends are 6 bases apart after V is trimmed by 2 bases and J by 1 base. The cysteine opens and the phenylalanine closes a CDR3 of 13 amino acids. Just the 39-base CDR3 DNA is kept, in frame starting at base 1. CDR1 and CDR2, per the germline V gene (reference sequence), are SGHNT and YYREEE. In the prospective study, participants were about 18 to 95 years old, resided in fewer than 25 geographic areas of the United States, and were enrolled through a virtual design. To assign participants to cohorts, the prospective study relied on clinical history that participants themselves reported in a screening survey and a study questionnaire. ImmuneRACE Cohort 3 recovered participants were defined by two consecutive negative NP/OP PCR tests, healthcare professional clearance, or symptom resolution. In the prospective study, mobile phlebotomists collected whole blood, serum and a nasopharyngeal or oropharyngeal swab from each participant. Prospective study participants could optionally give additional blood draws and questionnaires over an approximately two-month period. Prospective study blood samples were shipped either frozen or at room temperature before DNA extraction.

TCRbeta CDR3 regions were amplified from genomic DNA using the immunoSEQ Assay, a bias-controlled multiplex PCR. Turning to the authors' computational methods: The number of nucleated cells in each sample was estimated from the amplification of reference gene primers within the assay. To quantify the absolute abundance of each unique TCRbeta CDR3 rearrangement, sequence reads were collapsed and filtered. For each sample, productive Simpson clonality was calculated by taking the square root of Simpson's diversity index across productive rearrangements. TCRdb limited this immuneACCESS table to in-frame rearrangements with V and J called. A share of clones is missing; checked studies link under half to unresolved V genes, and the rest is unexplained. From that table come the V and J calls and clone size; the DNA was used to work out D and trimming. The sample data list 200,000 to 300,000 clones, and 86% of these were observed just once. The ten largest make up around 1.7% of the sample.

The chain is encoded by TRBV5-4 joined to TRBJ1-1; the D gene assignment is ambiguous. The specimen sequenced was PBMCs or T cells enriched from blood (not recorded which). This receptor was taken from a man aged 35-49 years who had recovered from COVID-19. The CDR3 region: CASSFTGNTEAFF. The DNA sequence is TGTGCCAGCAGCTTTACGGGGAACACTGAAGCTTTCTTT. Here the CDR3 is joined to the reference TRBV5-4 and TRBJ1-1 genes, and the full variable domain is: ETGVTQSPTHLIKTRGQQVTLRCSSQSGHNTVSWYQQALGQGPQFIFQYYREEENGRGNFPPRFSGLQFPNYSSELNVNALELDDSALYLCASSFTGNTEAFFGQGTRLTVV.